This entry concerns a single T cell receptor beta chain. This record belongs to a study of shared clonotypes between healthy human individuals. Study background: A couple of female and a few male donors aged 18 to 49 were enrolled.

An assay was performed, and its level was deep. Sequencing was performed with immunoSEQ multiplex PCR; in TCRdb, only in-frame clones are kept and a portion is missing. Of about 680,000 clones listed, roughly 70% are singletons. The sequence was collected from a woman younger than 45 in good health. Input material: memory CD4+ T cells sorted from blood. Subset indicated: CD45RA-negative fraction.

The CDR3: CASTKLGGQWNTEAFF. In DNA, the CDR3 is TGTGCCAGCACTAAACTCGGGGGACAGTGGAACACTGAAGCTTTCTTT. The chain employs TRBV9 and TRBJ1-1, with 7 bases lining up with TRBD1. V trimming: 6 bases; J trimming: 1 base; junction bases outside the gene matches: 12. The CDR3 loop spans 16 amino acids. Germline lookup yields CDR1 SGDLS and CDR2 YYNGEE.